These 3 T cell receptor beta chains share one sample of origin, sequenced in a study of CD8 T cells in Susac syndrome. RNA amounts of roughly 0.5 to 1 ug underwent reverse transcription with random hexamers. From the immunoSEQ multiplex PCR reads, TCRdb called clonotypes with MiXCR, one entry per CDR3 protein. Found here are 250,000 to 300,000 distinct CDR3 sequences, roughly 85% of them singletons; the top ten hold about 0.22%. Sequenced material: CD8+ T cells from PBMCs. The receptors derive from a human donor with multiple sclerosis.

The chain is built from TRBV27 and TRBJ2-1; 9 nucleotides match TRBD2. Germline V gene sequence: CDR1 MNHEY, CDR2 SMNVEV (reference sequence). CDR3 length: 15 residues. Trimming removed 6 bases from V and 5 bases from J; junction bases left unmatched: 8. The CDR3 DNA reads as TGTGCCAGCAGCCCCTCCCTAGCGGGAAACAATGAGCAGTTCTTC. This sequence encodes CASSPSLAGNNEQFF.

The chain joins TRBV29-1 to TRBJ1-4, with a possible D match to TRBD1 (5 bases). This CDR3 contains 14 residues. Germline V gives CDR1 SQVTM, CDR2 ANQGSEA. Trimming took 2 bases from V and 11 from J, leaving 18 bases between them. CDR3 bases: TGCAGCGTTGAAACCGGGGGGAATGATGGGAAACTGTTTTTT. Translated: CSVETGGNDGKLFF.

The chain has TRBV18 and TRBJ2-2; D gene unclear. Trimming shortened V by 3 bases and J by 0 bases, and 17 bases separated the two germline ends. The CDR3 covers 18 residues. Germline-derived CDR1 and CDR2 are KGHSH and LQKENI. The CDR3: CASSPRNRIIANTGELFF. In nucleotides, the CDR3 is TGTGCCAGCTCACCTAGGAACAGAATCATCGCGAACACCGGGGAGCTGTTTTTT. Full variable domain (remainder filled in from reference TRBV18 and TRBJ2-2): NAGVMQNPRHLVRRRGQEARLRCSPMKGHSHVYWYRQLPEEGLKFMVYLQKENIIDESGMPKERFSAEFPKEGPSILRIQQVVRGDSAAYFCASSPRNRIIANTGELFFGEGSRLTVL.